Listed here are 4 T cell receptor beta chains from one sample, sequenced in a study of blood T cell repertoires in COVID-19. Sequenced by immunoSEQ multiplex PCR; TCRdb stores in-frame clones only, minus some. The sample consists of tens of thousands of clones, 82% of them appearing once. Input material: peripheral blood. Receptors were obtained from a woman aged 60-75 years with acute or convalescent COVID-19.

This chain links TRBV24-1 with TRBJ2-1; 13 bases match TRBD2. Germline trimming cut 3 bases from V and 9 bases from J; bases unmatched to any gene: 4. In germline, CDR1 is KGHDR, CDR2 SFDVKD. The CDR3 has 15 amino acids. The CDR3 here is CATSDPTSGRTEQFF. The CDR3 DNA reads as TGTGCCACCAGTGATCCGACTAGCGGGAGGACTGAGCAGTTCTTC.

The genes are TRBV11-2 and TRBJ2-7, with TRBD1 as a possible D gene (6 bases). The CDR3 has 17 amino acids. V was cut by 2 bases and J by 3 bases, with 20 bases left in between. Germline V gives CDR1 SGHAT, CDR2 FQNNGV. In nucleotides, the CDR3 is TGTGCCAGCAGCTTACCCTACCTGGGCAGGGGAAACTACGAGCAGTACTTC. This sequence encodes CASSLPYLGRGNYEQYF.

The gene calls are TRBV2 and TRBJ2-1; weak D call: TRBD1 (10 bases). The CDR3 has 19 residues. The germline V gene has CDR1 SNHLY and CDR2 FYNNEI. V was shortened by 6 bases and J by 9 bases, with 33 bases between the two germline ends. CDR3 in DNA: TGTGCCAGCAGGCGGGACAGGGGAGTCGGCGGGGGGGAACGAGGTGAGCAGTTCTTC. Translating it yields CASRRDRGVGGGERGEQFF.

The chain uses TRBV27 and TRBJ2-7; 7 bases match TRBD1. Germline V gene data show CDR1 as MNHEY and CDR2 as SMNVEV (reference sequence). The trim removed 6 bases at V and 2 bases at J, leaving 7 bases unmatched. The CDR3 is 14 residues long. CDR3 bases: TGTGCCAGCAGCTTACAGGGGTACGCCTACGAGCAGTACTTC. It is translated as CASSLQGYAYEQYF.